These 6 T cell receptor beta chains were sequenced from one sample in a study of cytomegalovirus exposure and HLA in healthy donors. The PCR ran on 60 Vbeta and 13 Jbeta primers. The method was immunoSEQ multiplex PCR; TCRdb's version includes in-frame clones alone and lacks a portion of them. This sample has 90,000 to 150,000 clones, with roughly 76% found just once. The sample consisted of PBMCs. The receptors derive from a woman in her forties in good health and CMV-seropositive.

The sample holds a few counts of this clone. This chain joins TRBV5-1 and TRBJ2-5; 7 nucleotides agree with TRBD2. The CDR3 has 15 amino acids. Losses at the gene ends were 7 bases for V and 5 bases for J; bases not matched to a gene: 14. Germline V gene lookup returns CDR1 SGHRS and CDR2 YFSETQ. CDR3 loop: CASYQSPGLLETQYF. CDR3 coding DNA: TGCGCCAGCTACCAGTCTCCGGGACTATTGGAGACCCAGTACTTC.

V is TRBV6-6 and J is TRBJ2-7, with 11 bases matching TRBD1. J gave up 5 bases and V 4 bases, and 7 bases lay outside the gene matches. CDR1 and CDR2 from the germline V gene are MNHNY and SVGAGI (reference sequence). This CDR3 has 15 amino acids. Here the CDR3 reads CASSLGTGGVNEQYF. The CDR3 DNA follows: TGTGCCAGCAGTTTGGGGACAGGGGGTGTGAACGAGCAGTACTTC.

This chain links TRBV27 with TRBJ1-5; D uncertain. Looked up from germline, CDR1 is MNHEY and CDR2 is SMNVEV (reference sequence). Trimming removed 0 bases from V and 0 bases from J, with 9 bases in between. The CDR3 runs 16 residues. The CDR3 DNA is TGTGCCAGCAGTTTATCCGTCCTTTCTAGCAATCAGCCCCAGCATTTT. Translation gives CASSLSVLSSNQPQHF.

The CDR3 protein is CASSLAGQGLSEQFF. CDR3 nucleotides: TGTGCCAGCAGCTTAGCCGGACAGGGTTTAAGTGAGCAGTTCTTC. V usage is TRBV7-6 and J usage is TRBJ2-1, with 8 positions matching TRBD1. V lost 0 bases to trimming and J lost 9 bases; unmatched junction nucleotides: 7. Germline-derived CDR1 and CDR2 are SGHVS and FNYEAQ. This CDR3 is built from 15 residues.

This chain links TRBV4-1 with TRBJ1-4; TRBD1 agrees at 8 bases. CDR3 length equals 16 residues. Trimming at V came to 5 bases and at J to 7 bases, leaving 12 bases not matched to a gene. Germline CDR1 and CDR2: MGHRA and YSYEKL. The CDR3 region is CASSLRRRTGIEKLFF. The CDR3, as DNA: TGCGCCAGCAGCTTACGACGCCGGACAGGGATTGAAAAACTGTTTTTT.

The chain joins TRBV5-1 to TRBJ2-4; 12 bases align to TRBD2. Germline lookup yields CDR1 SGHRS and CDR2 YFSETQ. The ends lost 3 bases at V and 5 bases at J; junction bases unmatched: 3. The CDR3 sequence is 15 residues long. CDR3 residues: CASSWTSGVQNIQYF. The CDR3, as DNA: TGCGCCAGCAGCTGGACTAGCGGGGTCCAAAACATTCAGTACTTC.